The clone carrying this TCR beta chain was detected a few times. Germline V gene sequence: CDR1 SGHRS, CDR2 YFSETQ. The V and J ends lost 4 bases and 8 bases respectively, with 24 bases between them. The CDR3 is 16 amino acids. Measured with immunoSEQ multiplex PCR; TCRdb has only the in-frame clones, and not every one. Of some 150,000 clones listed, over 80% were seen once; the top ten hold 5.8%. This record comes from a study of blood T cell repertoires in COVID-19. The wider study: The study drew acute and convalescent COVID-19 samples from the United States, Italy and Spain. The cDNA or gDNA used as material had been derived from T cells, B-cell-depleted T cells, or PBMCs.

The age range of participants was about 18 to 95 years, with residence in around 22 US areas. Participants in the exposed group had met a COVID-19 case in the 2 weeks before joining the study. This clonotype originated in a woman aged 45 to 65 who had been exposed to COVID-19. The rearrangement joins TRBV5-1 to TRBJ1-2; TRBD1 might be the D (6 bases). Sequenced: PBMCs or T cells enriched from blood (not recorded which). CDR3 amino acids: CASSLDTTGGRVGYTF. The CDR3, as DNA: TGCGCCAGCAGCCTGGACACGACAGGTGGAAGAGTAGGCTACACCTTC.